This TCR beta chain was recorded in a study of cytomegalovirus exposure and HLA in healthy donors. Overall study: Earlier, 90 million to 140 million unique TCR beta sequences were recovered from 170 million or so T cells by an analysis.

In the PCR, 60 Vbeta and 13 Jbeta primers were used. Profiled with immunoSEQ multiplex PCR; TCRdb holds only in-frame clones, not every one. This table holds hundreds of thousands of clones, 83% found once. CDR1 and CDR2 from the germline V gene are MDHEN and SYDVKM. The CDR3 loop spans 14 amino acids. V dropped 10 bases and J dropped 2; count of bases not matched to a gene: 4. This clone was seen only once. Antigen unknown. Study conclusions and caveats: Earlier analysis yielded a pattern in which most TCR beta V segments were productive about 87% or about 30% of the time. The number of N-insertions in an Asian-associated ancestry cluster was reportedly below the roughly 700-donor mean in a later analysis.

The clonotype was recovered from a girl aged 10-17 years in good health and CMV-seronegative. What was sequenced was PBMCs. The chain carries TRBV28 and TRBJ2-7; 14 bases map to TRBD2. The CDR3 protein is CATKGLAGAYEQYF. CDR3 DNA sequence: TGTGCCACCAAGGGACTAGCGGGGGCCTACGAGCAGTACTTC.